The clone carrying this T cell receptor (beta chain) was seen at least ten times. Its antigen is not identified. TCR cDNA was made by 5'RACE template switching, adding a universal primer site and UMIs. One entry per CDR3 protein results from TCRdb running MiXCR on the 5' RACE reads. The sample records 200,000 to 300,000 distinct CDR3 sequences, roughly 3.5% being singletons. This sample is part of a study of T cells after yellow fever vaccination. Overall study: Libraries from low-cell-number fractions were prepared with the SMART-Seq v4 Ultra Low Input RNA kit. Points from the study as a whole: Abundant clonotypes from the bulk population could contaminate FACS-sorted repertoires. A minor fraction of clonotypes spanned both CD4 and CD8 compartments.

CDR3 length: 12 amino acids. Trimming cost V 6 bases and J 12 bases; bases outside gene matches: 8. In germline, CDR1 is MNHEY, CDR2 SVGEGT. The chain couples TRBV6-2 or TRBV6-3 to TRBJ2-1; 7 nucleotides agree with TRBD2. This sequence originates from a man aged 18 to 29 who received the YFV17D yellow fever vaccine. The source was PBMCs, collected 15 days after the yellow fever booster vaccination. The CDR3 bases are TGTGCCAGCAGAAAGAGCGGGGTCGGGCAGTTCTTC. Amino acid sequence: CASRKSGVGQFF.